This TCR beta chain was profiled in a study of spatial heterogeneity in lung cancer (dated by TCRdb to the late 2010s). About the investigation overall: Beta-chain transcripts were consistently detected in greater numbers than alpha-chain transcripts, which likely reflects a higher abundance of beta-chain transcripts. In non-small cell lung cancer, the study made a quantitative comparison of TCR alpha and beta repertoires among multiple tumor regions, matched nontumor lung and blood. The study linked features of the TCR repertoire to counts of nonsynonymous mutations, which were determined by whole-exome sequencing of tumor tissue. In the raw uncorrected reads, each unique combination of TCR and UMI appeared more than ten times on average. Both alpha and beta chains were TCR-sequenced in roughly 200 tumor regions, 64 matched nontumor lung samples and around 54 PBMC samples obtained at surgery. What the research found in general, with its limitations: Additional single-cell paired TCR alpha and beta sequencing was considered necessary to confirm, at a functional level, the hypothesis that regional TCRs recognize regional mutations.

Notes on this clonotype: The target of this receptor is not known. There are no base qualities to consult, and no much larger clone falls within one base.

Libraries were constructed by 5' RACE. Data came from a NextSeq 500. In the TCR library protocol, a unique molecular identifier was attached to each TCR cDNA molecule so that PCR and sequencing errors could be corrected. As for how the authors treated the data: TCR identification, UMI-based error correction and CDR3 extraction were all carried out with Decombinator tools. Expanded TCRs were defined as those above a frequency of 2 per 1,000, corresponding to the top 1% of the tumor frequency distribution. Renyi diversity was calculated using the R vegan package after each repertoire was subsampled 100 times to 5,000 TCRs. CDR3 similarity networks were built from amino acid triplet string-kernel similarity, connecting CDR3s with pairwise similarity above 0.82. TCRdb reran the public reads through fastp at Q25 and MiXCR, keeping productive beta chains. Every entry covers one CDR3 protein and lists the most common genes and DNA from its rows. TCRdb, not the authors, supplied the V and J calls. The sample records fewer than 6,500 distinct CDR3 sequences, approximately 13% of which are singletons. About 17% of the sample lies in the top ten.

In light of the paper, this sample's time point label describes: sample taken at primary tumor resection. Whole RNA extracted from tumor and nontumor lung tissue, or from cryopreserved PBMC samples, was used for TCR sequencing without cell sorting. Samples were obtained from approximately 76 patients with early-stage, untreated non-small cell lung cancer from the lung TRACERx cohort. A patient was chosen for TCR sequencing only when enough RNA was available from at least two tumor regions. Tumor and adjacent nontumor lung specimens were reviewed by a lung pathologist before selection. Sequenced here: normal lung tissue next to the tumor, sampled at surgery. The source is a male donor with early-stage non-small cell lung cancer.

The DNA reads TGTGCCAGCAGCGCGGGACTAGCTCGTAACGGGGAGCTGTTTTTT. Its protein reads: CASSAGLARNGELFF. This receptor chain uses TRBV9 and TRBJ2-2; a stretch of 9 junction bases matches TRBD2. CDR1 and CDR2, looked up from the germline V gene, are SGDLS and YYNGEE. The germline V and J ends show losses of 3 bases and 7 bases respectively, and no gene match explains 7 bases of the junction. The CDR3 contains 15 residues, cysteine and phenylalanine counted. CDR3 DNA only is kept here, 45 bases in frame from base 1.